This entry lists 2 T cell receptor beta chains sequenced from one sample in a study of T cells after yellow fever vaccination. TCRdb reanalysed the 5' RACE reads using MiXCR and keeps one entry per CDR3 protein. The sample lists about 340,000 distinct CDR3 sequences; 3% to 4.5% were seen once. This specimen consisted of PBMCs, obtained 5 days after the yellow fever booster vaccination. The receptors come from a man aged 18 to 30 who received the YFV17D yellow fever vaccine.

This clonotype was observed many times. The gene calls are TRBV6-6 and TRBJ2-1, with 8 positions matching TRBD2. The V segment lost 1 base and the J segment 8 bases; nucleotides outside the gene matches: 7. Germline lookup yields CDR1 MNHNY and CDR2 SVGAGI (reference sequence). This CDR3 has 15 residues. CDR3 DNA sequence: TGTGCCAGCAGTTACTACGGGGGGGCAAACTATGAGCAGTTCTTC. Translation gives CASSYYGGANYEQFF.

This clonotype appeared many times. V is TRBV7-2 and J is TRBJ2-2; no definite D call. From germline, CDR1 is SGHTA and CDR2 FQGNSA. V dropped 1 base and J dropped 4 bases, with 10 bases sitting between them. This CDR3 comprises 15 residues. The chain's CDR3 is CASSLGRAATGELFF. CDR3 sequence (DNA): TGTGCCAGCAGCTTAGGCCGGGCAGCCACCGGGGAGCTGTTTTTT. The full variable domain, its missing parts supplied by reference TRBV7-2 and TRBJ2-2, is GAGVSQSPSNKVTEKGKDVELRCDPISGHTALYWYRQSLGQGLEFLIYFQGNSAPDKSGLPSDRFSAERTGGSVSTLTIQRTQQEDSAVYLCASSLGRAATGELFFGEGSRLTVL.